Listed here are 13 T cell receptor beta chains from one sample, sequenced in a study of blood T cell repertoires in COVID-19. Generated by immunoSEQ multiplex PCR, the TCRdb table keeps only in-frame clones and is missing some. The top ten clones hold 7.5% of a sample with 200,000 to 300,000 clones, roughly 81% of them seen once. The sequenced material came from peripheral blood. These receptor sequences come from an elderly woman with COVID-19, enrolled during active disease.

This chain joins TRBV5-1 and TRBJ2-2; D gene ambiguous. The CDR3 loop spans 14 amino acids. Trimming stripped 0 bases from V and 2 bases from J, with 5 bases between. Germline assignment: CDR1 SGHRS and CDR2 YFSETQ. The CDR3 reads CASSLGQNTGELFF. Here the CDR3 DNA reads TGCGCCAGCAGCTTGGGGCAAAACACCGGGGAGCTGTTTTTT.

The chain joins TRBV7-2 to TRBJ2-7; 10 nucleotides align to TRBD2. J gave up 6 bases and V 5 bases, and 7 bases lay outside the gene matches. The CDR3 is made up of 14 amino acids. Per the germline V gene, CDR1 is SGHTA and CDR2 is FQGNSA. The DNA of the CDR3 is TGTGCCAGCAGCCCTCTAGCGGGAGCCTCCGAGCAGTACTTC. This sequence encodes CASSPLAGASEQYF.

This chain connects TRBV29-1 to TRBJ2-2; D is perhaps TRBD2 (7 bases). V lost 7 bases, J lost 1 base, and 19 bases lay in between. Germline V gives CDR1 SQVTM, CDR2 ANQGSEA. The length of the CDR3 is 16 residues. This CDR3 is CSAGGGASGNTGELFF. Written as DNA, the CDR3 is TGCAGCGCCGGAGGGGGGGCTAGCGGGAACACCGGGGAGCTGTTTTTT.

The CDR3 DNA reads TGTGCCAGTAGTATCCGGGACAACTACAATGAGCAGTTCTTC. It is translated as CASSIRDNYNEQFF. The chain recombines TRBV19 with TRBJ2-1, with D maybe TRBD1 (6 bases). Germline V CDR1 and CDR2: LNHDA, SQIVND (reference sequence). V was trimmed by 3 bases and J by 3 bases, leaving 9 bases between them. This CDR3 contains 14 residues.

V gene TRBV19 combines with J gene TRBJ1-4; D gene ambiguous. CDR1 and CDR2 (germline): LNHDA, SQIVND (reference sequence). The CDR3 is 14 residues long. The V and J ends lost 4 bases and 4 bases respectively, with 10 bases between them. CDR3 sequence reads: CASSTQAHNEKLFF. The DNA for the CDR3 is TGTGCCAGTAGTACTCAGGCCCATAATGAAAAACTGTTTTTT.

The CDR3 DNA reads TGTGCCAGCAGTTTACTGGACACTACGAACACCGGGGAGCTGTTTTTT. Translated: CASSLLDTTNTGELFF. V usage is TRBV27 and J usage is TRBJ2-2; D is possibly TRBD1 (5 bases). Germline V CDR1 and CDR2: MNHEY, SMNVEV (reference sequence). V was trimmed by 2 bases and J by 0 bases, leaving 10 bases between them. The CDR3 spans 16 residues.

The chain uses TRBV11-2 and TRBJ2-7, with TRBD1 matching over 12 bases. The ends lost 3 bases at V and 6 bases at J; junction bases unmatched: 3. This CDR3 region has 14 residues. Germline CDR1 is SGHAT and CDR2 is FQNNGV. CDR3 region: CASSFPGQGAEQYF. In nucleotides, the CDR3 is TGTGCCAGCAGCTTTCCGGGACAGGGGGCCGAGCAGTACTTC.

This chain joins TRBV7-9 and TRBJ2-3, with 7 bases lining up with TRBD2. Germline V gene data show CDR1 as SEHNR and CDR2 as FQNEAQ (reference sequence). CDR3 length: 15 residues. V lost 2 bases and J lost 2; bases outside the gene matches: 4. Here the CDR3 reads CASSLLAGVTDTQYF. The CDR3 bases are TGTGCCAGCAGCTTACTCGCGGGGGTCACAGATACGCAGTATTTT.

The chain has TRBV27 and TRBJ1-6; 8 positions match TRBD1. From germline, CDR1 is MNHEY and CDR2 SMNVEV (reference sequence). Trimming cost V 4 bases and J 9 bases; bases outside gene matches: 5. The CDR3 spans 14 residues. CDR3 in DNA: TGTGCCAGCAGTTCGGACAGGGTGGGTTCACCCCTCCACTTT. This sequence encodes CASSSDRVGSPLHF.

This clone occurred once. This chain joins TRBV27 and TRBJ2-3; 8 nucleotides agree with TRBD1. V was clipped by 6 bases and J by 0 bases; unmatched bases: 11. CDR1 is MNHEY, CDR2 SMNVEV, per germline (reference sequence). The CDR3 has 17 amino acids. The CDR3: CASRNRGSGVSTDTQYF. The DNA of the CDR3 is TGTGCCAGCAGAAACAGGGGGTCGGGGGTGAGCACAGATACGCAGTATTTT.

The chain links TRBV2 to TRBJ2-3, with 11 bases aligning to TRBD2. Germline loops: CDR1 SNHLY, CDR2 FYNNEI. There are 14 residues in the CDR3. V was pared by 7 bases and J by 10 bases, with 10 bases of the junction left unmatched. CDR3 sequence (DNA): TGTGCCAGCACCTTAGCGGGAGGGGTGGTTGCGCAGTATTTT. Protein: CASTLAGGVVAQYF.

The V gene is TRBV18, the J gene TRBJ1-1; 8 bases map to TRBD1. Germline CDR1 is KGHSH and CDR2 is LQKENI. The CDR3 covers 14 residues. The J segment lost 6 bases and the V segment lost 6 bases, leaving 9 bases of the junction unmatched. Here the CDR3 DNA reads TGTGCCAGCTCCTCTCAAACGGGACAGGCTGAAGCTTTCTTT. Encoded protein: CASSSQTGQAEAFF. The whole variable domain, remainder taken from reference TRBV18 and TRBJ1-1, is NAGVMQNPRHLVRRRGQEARLRCSPMKGHSHVYWYRQLPEEGLKFMVYLQKENIIDESGMPKERFSAEFPKEGPSILRIQQVVRGDSAAYFCASSSQTGQAEAFFGQGTRLTVV.

The chain recombines TRBV2 with TRBJ2-1, with 9 bases identical to TRBD1. The CDR3 consists of 15 residues. After removal of 6 bases from V and 1 base from J, the junction contained 4 bases not matched to a gene. Germline CDR1 and CDR2: SNHLY and FYNNEI. The CDR3 DNA reads TGTGCCAGCAGCCAACAGGGGGCTTCCTACAATGAGCAGTTCTTC. This encodes CASSQQGASYNEQFF. The full variable domain, completed using reference TRBV2 and TRBJ2-1, is EPEVTQTPSHQVTQMGQEVILRCVPISNHLYFYWYRQILGQKVEFLVSFYNNEISEKSEIFDDQFSVERPDGSNFTLKIRSTKLEDSAMYFCASSQQGASYNEQFFGPGTRLTVL.